Listed below are T cell receptor beta chains from one sample, sequenced in a study of long-term antiretroviral therapy in people with HIV. The method was immunoSEQ multiplex PCR; TCRdb's version includes in-frame clones alone and lacks a portion of them. In the table there are about 39,000 clones, around 83% of which are singletons. The sequences come from unsorted PBMCs, collected 3.1 years after starting antiretroviral therapy. Source of these receptors: a woman aged 45-60 years with HIV. Each CDR3 is given with its conserved first and last residue. D genes are given only for firm matches. The size entry is marked missing in some rows and otherwise reads once, few, many or a size class.

CASSGGGRDRRINQPQHF	TGTGCCAGCAGTGGCGGGGGGCGGGACAGAAGAATCAATCAGCCCCAGCATTTT	medium-sized	TRBV2	TRBJ1-5	TRBD1
CARQQGANTGELFF	TGTGCCAGGCAACAGGGAGCGAACACCGGGGAGCTGTTTTTT	once	TRBV2	TRBJ2-2	-
CASSSGLAIYNEQFF	TGTGCCAGCAGCTCGGGACTAGCTATCTACAATGAGCAGTTCTTC	-	TRBV7-2	TRBJ2-1	TRBD2
CASSSQGRGGDTQYF	TGTGCCAGCAGCTCTCAGGGGCGCGGGGGGGATACGCAGTATTTT	-	TRBV9	TRBJ2-3	TRBD2
CASKGGTGVFANTGELFF	TGTGCCAGCAAGGGGGGGACAGGCGTATTCGCGAACACCGGGGAGCTGTTTTTT	-	TRBV9	TRBJ2-2	-
CASSPRTGNYGYTF	TGCGCCAGCAGCCCAAGGACAGGGAACTATGGCTACACCTTC	few	TRBV5-1	TRBJ1-2	TRBD1
CASSPTGLNTGELFF	TGTGCCAGCAGCCCGACAGGGCTGAACACCGGGGAGCTGTTTTTT	-	TRBV4-2	TRBJ2-2	TRBD1
CASSLAGTTEQYF	TGTGCCAGCAGCTTAGCCGGGACAACAGAGCAGTACTTC	-	TRBV7-3	TRBJ2-7	-
CAIRAGTGNGYTF	TGTGCCATCAGGGCCGGGACAGGGAACGGCTACACCTTC	-	TRBV10-3	TRBJ1-2	TRBD1
CASSGFGASNQPQHF	TGTGCCAGCAGTGGTTTTGGGGCCTCAAATCAGCCCCAGCATTTT	few	TRBV2	TRBJ1-5	-
CASSLTPSGYNEQFF	TGTGCCAGCTCACTGACCCCTAGCGGTTACAATGAGCAGTTCTTC	-	TRBV18	TRBJ2-1	TRBD2
CASSVEPSGTGELFF	TGTGCCAGCAGCGTAGAGCCTAGCGGCACCGGGGAGCTGTTTTTT	-	TRBV9	TRBJ2-2	TRBD2
CASSYRGDAEAFF	TGTGCCAGCAGTTACAGGGGGGACGCTGAAGCTTTCTTT	-	TRBV6-6	TRBJ1-1	-
CASSRGQGDYEQYF	TGTGCCAGCAGCCGGGGACAGGGGGACTACGAGCAGTACTTC	-	TRBV28	TRBJ2-7	TRBD1
CASSHEGIVNYGYTF	TGCGCCAGCAGCCACGAGGGAATTGTTAACTATGGCTACACCTTC	once	TRBV4-1	TRBJ1-2	-
CASSLGTSTYNEQFF	TGTGCCAGCAGCCTTGGGACTTCCACCTACAATGAGCAGTTCTTC	-	TRBV7-3	TRBJ2-1	-